These 29 T cell receptor beta chains were all obtained from the same sample, sequenced in a study of T cell clonality in common variable immunodeficiency. Study results and limitations: Reportedly, TCR beta sequences from common variable immunodeficiency showed fewer deletions and N-nucleotide insertions.

Assay: immunoSEQ multiplex PCR; the TCRdb copy retains only in-frame clones and omits some. This repertoire lists under 30,000 clones without singletons; roughly 9% sits in the top ten. These receptors' targets are unknown. Sequenced input: peripheral blood mononuclear cells. The receptors stem from a human donor with common variable immunodeficiency.

This clone was detected ten times or more. The CDR3 goes on 3 residues after the read ends, and that part is filled in from the germline J gene. The rearrangement links TRBV6-1 to TRBJ1-4; 8 nucleotides line up with TRBD1. V shed 4 bases, J shed 6 bases, and the junction held 7 bases outside the gene matches. This CDR3 is built from 15 residues. CDR1 MNHNS and CDR2 SASEGT come from the germline V gene. Partial CDR3 DNA: TGTGCCAGCAGTGGGGGACAGGATGGGGATGAAAAA. Protein: CASSGGQDGDEK. The entire CDR3 protein reads CASSGGQDGDEKLFF.

This clone was picked up a small number of times. From the germline J gene comes the end of the CDR3, since the read stops 3 residues before it. The chain joins TRBV6-1 to TRBJ2-3; tentatively, D is TRBD1 (6 bases). CDR1 is MNHNS and CDR2 is SASEGT in the germline V gene. The CDR3 length is 14 residues. The V end lost 4 bases, the J end lost 1 base, and 9 bases lay between the germline ends. The CDR3 DNA, read in part, is TGTGCCAGCAGTGTACAGGGAGGCACAGATACG. Its protein is CASSVQGGTDT. The full CDR3 reads CASSVQGGTDTQYF.

Worth noting for this clone: Read sequence stops 3 residues before the CDR3 end, and the germline J gene provides the missing end. This chain links TRBV30 with TRBJ1-1; D is perhaps TRBD1 (5 bases). CDR3 length: 13 residues. Between the trimmed V and J ends, which lost 3 bases and 3 bases, there was a span of 11 bases. The germline CDR1 and CDR2 sequences are GTSNPN and SVGIG (reference sequence). CDR3 DNA, as far as it was read: TGTGCCTGGAGCCGCGACAGACACACTGAA. Encoded protein: CAWSRDRHTE. In full, the CDR3 is CAWSRDRHTEAFF.

This clone was picked up many times. The CDR3 end lies 3 residues beyond the end of the read and is filled in from the germline J gene. This chain joins TRBV10-1 and TRBJ2-1, with D perhaps matching TRBD2 (6 bases). The CDR3 is 13 residues long. V was pared by 3 bases and J by 5 bases, with 8 bases between. CDR1 is WNHNN and CDR2 is SYGVQD in the germline V gene (reference sequence). This chain's CDR3 is CASSDPSDNEQFF. Partial CDR3 DNA: TGCGCCAGCAGTGATCCTAGCGACAATGAG.

This clone turned up a few times. Sequencing ends 3 residues short of the CDR3 end; the germline J gene provides the rest. The chain links TRBV2 to TRBJ1-5; TRBD1 agrees at 9 bases. Per the germline V gene, CDR1 is SNHLY and CDR2 is FYNNEI. J lost 7 bases, V lost 0 bases, and 7 bases had no gene match. The CDR3 sequence is 16 residues long. The CDR3 is CASSEAGDRAGQPQHF. The DNA read from the CDR3 is TGTGCCAGCAGTGAAGCGGGGGACAGGGCGGGACAGCCC.

In this sample, this clone turned up many times. The missing CDR3 end, 3 residues past where the read stops, is filled in from the germline J gene. The genes are TRBV7-3 and TRBJ2-5; 9 bases agree with TRBD2. V trimming: 2 bases; J trimming: 4 bases; junction bases outside the gene matches: 5. Germline lookup yields CDR1 SGHTA and CDR2 FQGTGA. The CDR3 is made up of 15 amino acids. CDR3 DNA (partial): TGTGCCAGCAGCTTAGGCGGGGGGGCCGCAGAGACC. Translation gives CASSLGGGAAET. The whole CDR3 is CASSLGGGAAETQYF.

This clone has ten or more counts. The read comes to an end 3 residues before the CDR3 does, leaving the germline J gene to fill in the end. The rearrangement joins TRBV5-1 to TRBJ2-5; D uncertain. Trimming cost V 0 bases and J 7 bases, with 13 bases left between them. There are 14 residues in the CDR3. CDR1 is SGHRS, CDR2 YFSETQ, per germline. The CDR3 loop is CASSLVGSKGTQYF. The sequenced CDR3 bases are TGCGCCAGCAGCTTGGTTGGTAGTAAGGGGACC.

This clone was counted between two and nine times. The sequenced fragment ends 3 residues before the CDR3 boundary, so the rest is inferred from the germline J gene. The J gene is TRBJ2-7, the V gene TRBV29-1, with 10 bases aligning to TRBD2. Trimming removed 1 base from V and 1 base from J; junction bases left unmatched: 7. The CDR3 has 16 amino acids. Germline loops: CDR1 SQVTM, CDR2 ANQGSEA. CDR3 amino acids: CSVEGGLAGESYEQYF. CDR3 DNA, as far as it was read: TGCAGCGTTGAAGGGGGCCTAGCGGGGGAGTCCTACGAG.

Of note for this clone: From the germline J gene comes the end of the CDR3, since the read stops 3 residues before it. The chain has TRBV30 and TRBJ1-1; unclear D gene. From germline, CDR1 is GTSNPN and CDR2 SVGIG (reference sequence). The CDR3 spans 13 residues. V was shortened by 2 bases and J by 2 bases, with 9 bases between the two germline ends. The CDR3 DNA, read in part, is TGTGCCTGGAGTACGGGTCAAAACACTGAA. This codes for CAWSTGQNTE. The full CDR3 reads CAWSTGQNTEAFF.

Concerning this clone: The CDR3 extends 3 residues past the end of the read, so its final part is completed from the germline J gene. The J gene is TRBJ2-1, the V gene TRBV7-6; TRBD1 is a possible D gene (6 bases). CDR1 is SGHVS and CDR2 is FNYEAQ in the germline V gene. This CDR3 region has 14 residues. V dropped 5 bases and J dropped 7 bases, with 15 bases sitting between them. The CDR3 protein is CASSPEQGWNEQFF. CDR3 DNA (partial): TGTGCCAGCAGCCCAGAGCAGGGGTGGAATGAG.

This clone was counted only a few times. The read ends 3 residues early relative to the CDR3; the germline J gene fills the gap. This sequence joins TRBV18 and TRBJ1-1, with D possibly TRBD1 on 6 matching bases. Trimming stripped 3 bases from V and 2 bases from J, with 13 bases between. Germline CDR1 reads KGHSH; CDR2 reads LQKENI. CDR3 length: 15 residues. The CDR3 here is CASSPRDTPNTEAFF. CDR3 DNA (partial): TGTGCCAGCTCACCCCGGGACACCCCAAACACTGAA.

This clone turned up a few times. The read is 3 residues too short to cover the CDR3 end, so that end is filled in from the germline J gene. The J gene is TRBJ1-2, the V gene TRBV19, with D possibly matching TRBD1 (6 bases). Germline CDR1 reads LNHDA; CDR2 reads SQIVND (reference sequence). The CDR3 runs to 15 residues. V lost 3 bases and J lost 1, with 12 bases in between. The CDR3 bases that were read are TGTGCCAGTAGTATGGGGCTACAGGGTAACTATGGC. It specifies CASSMGLQGNYG. The full CDR3 sequence reads CASSMGLQGNYGYTF.

This clone occurred many times. The observed sequence ends 3 residues before the CDR3 terminus, with the missing tail filled in from the germline J gene. The J gene is TRBJ1-2, the V gene TRBV20-1; D unclear. The CDR3 length is 12 residues. In germline, CDR1 is DFQATT, CDR2 SNEGSKA (reference sequence). The V gene lost 4 bases and the J gene lost 5 bases, with 11 bases spanning the gap. The CDR3 protein is CSAMDGLYGYTF. Partial CDR3 DNA: TGCAGTGCTATGGACGGACTATATGGC.

At least ten counts were recorded for this clone. The read ends 3 residues early relative to the CDR3; the germline J gene fills the gap. The rearrangement uses TRBV12-5 and TRBJ2-1; the match to TRBD2 covers 11 bases. Trimming cost V 4 bases and J 3 bases; bases outside gene matches: 5. Germline V gene sequence: CDR1 LGHNT, CDR2 FRNRAP. The CDR3 has 16 amino acids. The covered CDR3 bases are TGTGCTAGTGGTTCGGTAGCGGGAGGGATCTACAATGAG. Protein product: CASGSVAGGIYNE. The entire CDR3 protein reads CASGSVAGGIYNEQFF.

On this clone itself: Coverage ceases 3 residues before the CDR3 finishes, and the germline J gene fills in the end. This chain connects TRBV19 to TRBJ1-6; TRBD1 might be the D (6 bases). V lost 3 bases and J lost 10, with 13 bases in between. Germline loops: CDR1 LNHDA, CDR2 SQIVND (reference sequence). The CDR3 is 14 amino acids. The CDR3 sequence is CASSIGTRKSPLHF. The part of the CDR3 DNA that was read is TGTGCCAGTAGTATTGGGACACGGAAGTCACCC.

This clone is deemed medium-sized (0.01 to 0.1%). The covered CDR3 bases are TGTGCCAGCAGTGAACAGGAGGAGTACAATGAG. Encoded protein: CASSEQEEYNE. The full CDR3 protein reads CASSEQEEYNEQFF. The rearrangement joins TRBV6-1 to TRBJ2-1; a possible D gene is TRBD2 (5 bases). The read gets to within 3 residues of the CDR3 end, and the germline J gene fills in the rest. The ends were cut back, 2 bases at V and 4 bases at J, with 9 bases in the middle. Germline V gene sequence: CDR1 MNHNS, CDR2 SASEGT. This CDR3 spans 14 amino acids.

Many counts were recorded for this clone. The read finishes 3 residues shy of the CDR3 end, and the germline J gene is used to complete it. V and J are TRBV5-5 and TRBJ2-5, with TRBD1 as a possible D gene (6 bases). V dropped 4 bases and J dropped 2 bases, with 9 bases sitting between them. Germline V CDR1 and CDR2: SGHKS, YYEKEE (reference sequence). This CDR3 is 13 amino acids long. The CDR3 sequence: CASSGGSQETQYF. The CDR3 DNA, read in part, is TGTGCCAGCAGCGGGGGCAGTCAAGAGACC.

Only a few counts were recorded for this clone. Read sequence stops 3 residues before the CDR3 end, and the germline J gene provides the missing end. The V gene is TRBV11-2, the J gene TRBJ2-5, with TRBD2 matching over 12 bases. The V gene end was trimmed by 6 bases and the J gene end by 6 bases; junction bases not matched to a gene: 8. Germline CDR1 SGHAT, CDR2 FQNNGV. CDR3 length: 15 residues. Partial CDR3 DNA: TGTGCCAGCAGTTCTCTAGCGGGAGGGGAGAAGACC. This sequence encodes CASSSLAGGEKT. The entire CDR3 sequence reads CASSSLAGGEKTQYF.

With respect to this clone: The read comes to an end 3 residues before the CDR3 does, leaving the germline J gene to fill in the end. The J gene is TRBJ1-3, the V gene TRBV5-1; a weak D match, TRBD1 (6 bases). The V and J ends lost 4 bases and 0 bases respectively, with 8 bases between them. Germline values: CDR1 SGHRS, CDR2 YFSETQ. CDR3 length equals 14 residues. The sequenced part of the CDR3 DNA is TGCGCCAGCAGCCCGGACAGCTCTGGAAACACC. Its translation is CASSPDSSGNT. The entire CDR3 reads CASSPDSSGNTIYF.

This clone was seen at least ten times. The sequenced fragment ends 3 residues before the CDR3 boundary, so the rest is inferred from the germline J gene. V and J are TRBV4-2 and TRBJ2-1, with 16 bases fitting TRBD2. The CDR3 is made up of 20 amino acids. V shed 4 bases and J 7 bases; nucleotides not matched to a gene: 16. Germline V gene lookup returns CDR1 LGHNA and CDR2 YNFKEQ. The covered CDR3 bases are TGTGCCAGCAGCCTCAGGGACGTATTAGCGGGACTAGCGGGGGGGAATGAG. Translated: CASSLRDVLAGLAGGNE. The full CDR3 protein is CASSLRDVLAGLAGGNEQFF.

Many counts were recorded for this clone. With the read ending 3 residues before the CDR3 end, the germline J gene is used to fill in that end. The V gene is TRBV6-1, the J gene TRBJ2-3, with TRBD2 identical over 9 bases. With V trimmed by 3 bases and J by 4 bases, 2 bases remained unmatched. This CDR3 is 14 amino acids long. The germline CDR1 and CDR2 sequences are MNHNS and SASEGT. The CDR3 sequence: CASSDAGGPDTQYF. Incomplete CDR3 DNA: TGTGCCAGCAGTGATGCGGGGGGGCCAGATACG.

This clone has only a few counts. The read comes to an end 3 residues before the CDR3 does, leaving the germline J gene to fill in the end. The V and J genes are TRBV6-4 and TRBJ2-1; possible D gene TRBD1, 5 bases. This CDR3 contains 13 residues. V was pared by 6 bases and J by 6 bases, with 12 bases between. Germline values: CDR1 MRHNA, CDR2 SNTAGT. The CDR3 loop is CASSREYGNEQFF. The CDR3 bases that were read are TGTGCCAGCAGCAGGGAATATGGCAATGAG.

This clone was seen a few times. The sequenced fragment ends 3 residues before the CDR3 boundary, so the rest is inferred from the germline J gene. The chain has TRBV7-8 and TRBJ2-7; the D gene is possibly TRBD1 (5 bases). Germline V gene sequence: CDR1 SGHVS, CDR2 FQNEAQ. The length of the CDR3 is 16 residues. V lost 5 bases, J lost 0 bases, and 17 bases lay in between. The CDR3 bases that were read are TGTGCCAGCAGCCAGGCGGACACGAAGAGCTCCTACGAG. The encoded protein is CASSQADTKSSYE. The full CDR3 protein reads CASSQADTKSSYEQYF.

Ten or more counts support this clone. The CDR3 end lies 3 residues beyond the end of the read and is filled in from the germline J gene. This chain connects TRBV18 to TRBJ2-4, with 9 positions matching TRBD2. Germline CDR1 reads KGHSH; CDR2 reads LQKENI. The CDR3 sequence is 16 residues long. V lost 1 base, J lost 3 bases, and 4 bases stayed unmatched. The part of the CDR3 DNA that was read is TGTGCCAGCTCACCACTAGCGGGAGTCGGCAAAAACATT. This sequence encodes CASSPLAGVGKNI. The full CDR3 is CASSPLAGVGKNIQYF. The whole variable domain, filled in from reference TRBV18 and TRBJ2-4, reads NAGVMQNPRHLVRRRGQEARLRCSPMKGHSHVYWYRQLPEEGLKFMVYLQKENIIDESGMPKERFSAEFPKEGPSILRIQQVVRGDSAAYFCASSPLAGVGKNIQYFGAGTRLSVL.

Points on this clone: The CDR3 end lies 3 residues beyond the end of the read and is filled in from the germline J gene. The rearrangement uses TRBV7-2 and TRBJ1-1; D gene ambiguous. The V gene lost 5 bases and the J gene lost 1 base, with 11 bases spanning the gap. The CDR3 spans 14 residues. The germline V gene has CDR1 SGHTA and CDR2 FQGNSA. The sequenced part of the CDR3 DNA is TGTGCCAGCAGCAAGACAAATCAGAACACTGAA. Its protein product is CASSKTNQNTE. The whole CDR3 sequence is CASSKTNQNTEAFF.

In its sample, this clone was seen many times. CDR3 residues: CSALGASGGVLQETQYF. The sequenced part of the CDR3 DNA is TGCAGCGCCCTGGGGGCTAGCGGGGGGGTCCTTCAAGAGACC. The chain combines TRBV29-1 with TRBJ2-5; 12 bases fit TRBD2. The sequence runs out 3 residues before the end of the CDR3; the remainder is reconstructed from the germline J gene. The V segment lost 7 bases and the J segment 2 bases; nucleotides outside the gene matches: 14. The germline CDR1 and CDR2 sequences are SQVTM and ANQGSEA. CDR3 length: 17 amino acids.

This clone occurred many times. The sequenced fragment ends 3 residues before the CDR3 boundary, so the rest is inferred from the germline J gene. The V gene is TRBV5-4, the J gene TRBJ1-1, with 8 positions matching TRBD1. The CDR3 length is 14 residues. Per germline, CDR1 SGHNT and CDR2 YYREEE (reference sequence). Trimming took 3 bases from V and 7 from J; bases not matched to a gene: 8. CDR3 amino acids: CASSSSDRENEAFF. The sequenced CDR3 bases are TGTGCCAGCAGCTCCTCGGACAGGGAAAATGAA.

About this clone itself: The CDR3 is cut off 3 residues early in the read; its end comes from the germline J gene. The chain links TRBV7-2 to TRBJ2-2; 14 positions match TRBD2. V shed 3 bases, J shed 7 bases, and the junction held 1 base outside the gene matches. The CDR3 runs to 15 residues. In germline, CDR1 is SGHTA, CDR2 FQGNSA. The chain's CDR3 is CASSLGLAGVGELFF. CDR3 DNA, as far as it was read: TGTGCCAGCAGCTTGGGACTAGCGGGAGTCGGGGAG.

This clone appeared many times. The CDR3 end is not reached by the read, which stops 3 residues before it; the germline J gene fills it in. The V call is TRBV18, the J call TRBJ2-1; maybe TRBD2 (6 bases). The V end lost 2 bases, the J end lost 7 bases, and 15 bases lay between the germline ends. There are 15 residues in the CDR3. The V gene's germline CDR1 is KGHSH and CDR2 LQKENI. The covered CDR3 bases are TGTGCCAGCTCACCATATGCGGGGTTAGGTAATGAG. It encodes CASSPYAGLGNE. The full CDR3 sequence reads CASSPYAGLGNEQFF.